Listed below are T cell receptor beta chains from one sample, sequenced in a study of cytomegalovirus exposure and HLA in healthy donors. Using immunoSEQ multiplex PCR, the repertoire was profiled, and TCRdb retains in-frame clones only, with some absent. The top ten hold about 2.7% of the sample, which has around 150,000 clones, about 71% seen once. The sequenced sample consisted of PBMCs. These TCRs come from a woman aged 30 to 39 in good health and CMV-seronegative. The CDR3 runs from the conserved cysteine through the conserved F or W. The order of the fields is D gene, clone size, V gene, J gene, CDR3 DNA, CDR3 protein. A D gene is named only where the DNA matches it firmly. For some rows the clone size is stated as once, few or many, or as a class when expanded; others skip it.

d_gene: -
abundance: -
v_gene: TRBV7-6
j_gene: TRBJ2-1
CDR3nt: TGTGCCAGCATGGGCAGCCTTTTGGATGAGCAGTTCTTC
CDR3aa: CASMGSLLDEQFF

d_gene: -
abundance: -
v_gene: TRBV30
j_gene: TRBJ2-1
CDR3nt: TGTGCCTGGAGTTATGGACAGACCTACAATGAGCAGTTCTTC
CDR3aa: CAWSYGQTYNEQFF

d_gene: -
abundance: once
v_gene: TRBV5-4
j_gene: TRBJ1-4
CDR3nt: TGTGCCAGCAGCCCAGGGTTGGATGAAAAACTGTTTTTT
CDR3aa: CASSPGLDEKLFF

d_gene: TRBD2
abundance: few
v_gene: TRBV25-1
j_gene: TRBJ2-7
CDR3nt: TGTGCCAGCAGTCTCCGGGGGGGCCTATACGAGCAGTACTTC
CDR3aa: CASSLRGGLYEQYF

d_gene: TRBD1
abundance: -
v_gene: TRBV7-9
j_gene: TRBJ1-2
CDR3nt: TGTGCCAGCAGCTTCGGGACAGGGGGAAATCATGGCTACACCTTC
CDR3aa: CASSFGTGGNHGYTF

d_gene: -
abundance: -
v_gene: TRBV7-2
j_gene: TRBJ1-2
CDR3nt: TGTGCCAGCAGCCTACGGACAGCCCACTACACCTTC
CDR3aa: CASSLRTAHYTF

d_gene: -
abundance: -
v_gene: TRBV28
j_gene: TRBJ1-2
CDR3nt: TGTGCCAGCAGGTCCAGCGGCGTAACCTATGGCTACACCTTC
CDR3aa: CASRSSGVTYGYTF

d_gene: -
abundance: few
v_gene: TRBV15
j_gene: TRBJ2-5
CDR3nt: TGTGCCACCAGCAGAGGCATTAGCTTAGAGACCCAGTACTTC
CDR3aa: CATSRGISLETQYF

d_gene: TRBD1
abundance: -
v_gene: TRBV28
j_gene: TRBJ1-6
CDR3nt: TGTGCCAGCAGTTTCGGACAGGGGGCGGGTTCACCCCTCCACTTT
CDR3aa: CASSFGQGAGSPLHF

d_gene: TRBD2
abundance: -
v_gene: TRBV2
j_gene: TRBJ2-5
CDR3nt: TGTGCCACCAGACTAGCGGGGGAGGAGACCCAGTACTTC
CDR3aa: CATRLAGEETQYF

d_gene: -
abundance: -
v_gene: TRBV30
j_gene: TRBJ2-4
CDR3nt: TGTGCCTGGAGTCCACTCAGGGACATTCAGTACTTC
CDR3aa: CAWSPLRDIQYF

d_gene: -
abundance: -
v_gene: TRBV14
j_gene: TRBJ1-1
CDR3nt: TGTGCCAGCAGCCAATTTGCCACTTTGGCTGAAGCTTTCTTT
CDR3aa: CASSQFATLAEAFF

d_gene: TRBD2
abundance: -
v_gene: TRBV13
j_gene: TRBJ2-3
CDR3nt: TGTGCCAGCAGCCAACTAGCGGGGACCACAGATACGCAGTATTTT
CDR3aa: CASSQLAGTTDTQYF

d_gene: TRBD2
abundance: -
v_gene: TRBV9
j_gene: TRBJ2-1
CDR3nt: TGTGCCAGCAGCGTCGGACTAGCGGGGGTAAATGAGCAGTTCTTC
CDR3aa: CASSVGLAGVNEQFF

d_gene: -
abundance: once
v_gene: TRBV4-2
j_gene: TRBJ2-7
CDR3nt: TGTGCCAGCAGCATAGCCGGGATCTCCTACGAGCAGTACTTC
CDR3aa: CASSIAGISYEQYF

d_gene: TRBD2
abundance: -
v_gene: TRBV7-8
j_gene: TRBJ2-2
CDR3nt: TGTGCCAGCAGCTTAGTGTTAGCGGGGGCCGGGGAGCTGTTTTTT
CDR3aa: CASSLVLAGAGELFF

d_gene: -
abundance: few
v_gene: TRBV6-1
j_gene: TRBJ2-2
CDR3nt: TGTGCCAGCAGTGAATATGAGGCCGGGGAGCTGTTTTTT
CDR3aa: CASSEYEAGELFF

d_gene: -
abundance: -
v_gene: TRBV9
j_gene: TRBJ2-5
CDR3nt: TGTGCCAGCAGCGTAGCTCAGGGAGGTGGCGAGACCCAGTACTTC
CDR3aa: CASSVAQGGGETQYF

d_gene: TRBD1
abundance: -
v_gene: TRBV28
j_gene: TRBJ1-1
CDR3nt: TGTGCCAGCAGTTACTCCGGGACAGGGAGGGAAGCTGAAGCTTTCTTT
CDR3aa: CASSYSGTGREAEAFF

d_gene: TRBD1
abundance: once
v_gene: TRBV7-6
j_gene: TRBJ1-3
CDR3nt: TGTGCCAGCAGCTTAGAGGCGGGACAGCTAACTGGAAACACCATATATTTT
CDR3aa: CASSLEAGQLTGNTIYF

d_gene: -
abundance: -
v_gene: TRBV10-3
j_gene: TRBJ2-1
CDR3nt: TGTGCCATCAGTGAGTCGAACCAGGTTAATGAGCAGTTCTTC
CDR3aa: CAISESNQVNEQFF

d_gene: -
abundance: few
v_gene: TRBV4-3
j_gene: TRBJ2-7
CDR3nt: TGCGCCAGCAGCCTAACAGACTCCTACGAGCAGTACTTC
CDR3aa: CASSLTDSYEQYF

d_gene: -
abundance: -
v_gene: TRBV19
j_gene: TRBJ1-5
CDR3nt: TGTGCCAGTAGTATTCACGACAGGAAGAATCAGCCCCAGCATTTT
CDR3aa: CASSIHDRKNQPQHF

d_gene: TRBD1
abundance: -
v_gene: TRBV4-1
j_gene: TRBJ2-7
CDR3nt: TGCGCCAGCAGCCAAGACGGGACAGGGTCCTACGAGCAGTACTTC
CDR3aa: CASSQDGTGSYEQYF

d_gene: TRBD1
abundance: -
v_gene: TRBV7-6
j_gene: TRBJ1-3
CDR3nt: TGTGCCAGCAGCTTAGTCGGACAGGGGCGAAACACCATATATTTT
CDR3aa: CASSLVGQGRNTIYF

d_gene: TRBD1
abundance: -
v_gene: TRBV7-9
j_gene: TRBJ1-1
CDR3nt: TGTGCCAGCAGCCCATCGGGACAGGGGAGCACTGAAGCTTTCTTT
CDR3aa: CASSPSGQGSTEAFF

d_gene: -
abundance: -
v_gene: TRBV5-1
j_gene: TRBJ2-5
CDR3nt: TGCGCCAGCAGCCCCAGGACAGCCCAAGAGACCCAGTACTTC
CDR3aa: CASSPRTAQETQYF

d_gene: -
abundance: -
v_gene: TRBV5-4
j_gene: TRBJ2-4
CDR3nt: TGTGCCAGCAGCTTGGATGTCTCCAACATTCAGTACTTC
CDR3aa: CASSLDVSNIQYF

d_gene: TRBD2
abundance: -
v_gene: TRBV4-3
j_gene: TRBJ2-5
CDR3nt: TGCGCCAGCAGCCAGTGGGCGGGGGTCGGACCAGAGACCCAGTACTTC
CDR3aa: CASSQWAGVGPETQYF

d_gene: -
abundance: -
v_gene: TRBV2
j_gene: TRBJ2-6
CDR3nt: TGTGCCAGCAGCGATGGACACTCTGGGGCCAACGTCCTGACTTTC
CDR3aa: CASSDGHSGANVLTF

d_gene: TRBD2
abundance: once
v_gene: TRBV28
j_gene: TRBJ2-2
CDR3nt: TGTGCCAGCAGTTCGAGCGGGGGGGGTGTCGGGGAGCTGTTTTTT
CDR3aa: CASSSSGGGVGELFF

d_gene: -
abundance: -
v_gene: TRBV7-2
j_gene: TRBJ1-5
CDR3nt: TGTGCCAGCAGTTCCACAGTTAGCAATCAGCCCCAGCATTTT
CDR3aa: CASSSTVSNQPQHF